This is a list of T cell receptor beta chains from one sample in a study of vaccination and CD4 T cells after COVID-19. TCRdb reprocessed the PCR reads via MiXCR and lists one record per CDR3 protein. The table has 15,000 or so distinct CDR3 sequences, 50% seen once. No antigen has been assigned to these receptors. Sequenced here: cultured CD4+ T cells from blood, sampled after SARS-CoV-2 vaccination. These receptors all come from a human donor with COVID-19. The CDR3 runs from the conserved cysteine through the conserved F or W. Fields, in order: CDR3 length, J gene, clone size, V gene, D gene, CDR3 protein, CDR3 DNA. The D gene is left open where the match is weak. Expanded clones are given a class, and other clones once, few, many or no size at all.

12 TRBJ1-2 few TRBV29-1 NA CSVLQGRGGYTF TGCAGCGTCCTACAGGGCCGGGGTGGCTACACCTTC
11 TRBJ1-1 NA TRBV20-1 TRBD1 CSAREDRAAFF TGCAGTGCTAGAGAGGACAGGGCGGCTTTCTTT
17 TRBJ2-3 NA TRBV5-4 TRBD2 CASSGRLAGGFTDTQYF TGTGCCAGCAGCGGGAGACTAGCGGGGGGCTTCACAGATACGCAGTATTTT
15 TRBJ1-5 few TRBV27 NA CASRPIMPSNQPQHF TGTGCCAGCAGGCCTATAATGCCTAGCAATCAGCCCCAGCATTTT
15 TRBJ2-3 NA TRBV7-9 TRBD1 CASSLGQGATDTQYF TGTGCCAGCAGCTTAGGGCAGGGGGCTACAGATACGCAGTATTTT
13 TRBJ2-5 NA TRBV20-1 NA CSYTIRHQETQYF TGCAGTTATACGATTAGACACCAAGAGACCCAGTACTTC
14 TRBJ2-2 NA TRBV2 TRBD1 CASIDGTGVGELFF TGTGCCAGCATCGACGGGACAGGGGTCGGGGAGCTGTTTTTT
16 TRBJ2-5 NA TRBV20-1 TRBD2 CSAREGLAGAQETQYF TGCAGTGCTAGAGAAGGGTTAGCGGGGGCCCAAGAGACCCAGTACTTC
14 TRBJ2-5 few TRBV19 TRBD2 CASRVRGGLETQYF TGTGCCAGTAGGGTTCGGGGGGGATTGGAGACCCAGTACTTC
15 TRBJ2-3 NA TRBV19 NA CASRPAGIYTDTQYF TGTGCCAGTCGGCCGGCAGGGATTTACACAGATACGCAGTATTTT
11 TRBJ2-5 NA TRBV20-1 NA CSARGGETQYF TGCAGTGCTAGGGGGGGAGAGACCCAGTACTTC
13 TRBJ1-1 NA TRBV5-1 TRBD1 CASSLYRGPRAFF TGCGCCAGCAGCTTATACAGGGGCCCCAGGGCTTTCTTT
14 TRBJ2-2 few TRBV20-1 TRBD2 CSARTSLNTGELFF TGCAGTGCTAGGACTAGCCTCAACACCGGGGAGCTGTTTTTT
13 TRBJ2-1 NA TRBV20-1 TRBD2 CSAPGTSANEQFF TGCAGTGCCCCGGGGACTAGCGCCAATGAGCAGTTCTTC
16 TRBJ2-7 NA TRBV2 NA CASSEARGNGIYEQYF TGTGCCAGCAGTGAAGCCCGTGGGAACGGCATTTACGAGCAGTACTTC
17 TRBJ2-7 NA TRBV5-1 TRBD2 CASSLALAGGRSYEQYF TGCGCCAGCAGCTTGGCACTAGCGGGGGGCCGCTCCTACGAGCAGTACTTC
15 TRBJ2-1 NA TRBV6-1 TRBD2 CASSQAGGSYNEQFF TGTGCCAGCAGCCAAGCGGGGGGGTCCTACAATGAGCAGTTCTTC
13 TRBJ1-1 NA TRBV29-1 NA CSAPIGVSTEAFF TGCAGCGCCCCTATCGGGGTAAGCACTGAAGCTTTCTTT
12 TRBJ2-6 few TRBV28 NA CASSSGANVLTF TGTGCCAGCAGCTCTGGGGCCAACGTCCTGACTTTC
15 TRBJ1-2 medium-sized TRBV20-1 NA CSAKDPGGGHGGYTF TGCAGTGCTAAGGATCCTGGGGGTGGGCATGGAGGCTACACCTTC
13 TRBJ2-1 NA TRBV29-1 NA CSVDRDQRDEQFF TGCAGCGTTGACAGGGACCAGCGCGATGAGCAGTTCTTC
14 TRBJ1-5 few TRBV19 NA CASSTGTVRQPQHF TGTGCCAGTAGTACAGGGACGGTCAGGCAGCCCCAGCATTTT
13 TRBJ1-5 NA TRBV28 NA CASRDVSNQPQHF TGTGCCAGCAGGGACGTTAGCAATCAGCCCCAGCATTTT
12 TRBJ2-2 few TRBV27 NA CASSSLTGELFF TGTGCCAGCAGTTCCCTCACCGGGGAGCTGTTTTTT
15 TRBJ1-5 few TRBV6-2/TRBV6-3 TRBD1 CASSYSRTGGQPQHF TGTGCCAGCAGTTACTCGAGGACAGGGGGTCAGCCCCAGCATTTT
14 TRBJ2-7 NA TRBV6-1 NA CASKSIQLSYEQYF TGTGCCAGCAAATCCATACAACTTTCCTACGAGCAGTACTTC
15 TRBJ2-1 once TRBV9 NA CASSVVMESWNEQFF TGTGCCAGCAGCGTAGTGATGGAAAGCTGGAATGAGCAGTTCTTC
13 TRBJ1-5 NA TRBV28 NA CASQPERCQPQHF TGTGCCAGCCAACCTGAGAGGTGTCAGCCCCAGCATTTT
14 TRBJ2-2 few TRBV6-2/TRBV6-3 NA CASSRGTFTGELFF TGTGCCAGCAGTCGCGGGACTTTCACCGGGGAGCTGTTTTTT
18 TRBJ2-6 NA TRBV18 TRBD1 CASSPPGGTGVGANVLTF TGTGCCAGCTCACCACCTGGAGGGACAGGGGTAGGGGCCAACGTCCTGACTTTC
16 TRBJ2-2 NA TRBV20-1 TRBD2 CSARDRRGGTAGELFF TGCAGTGCTAGAGATCGGCGGGGGGGCACGGCCGGGGAGCTGTTTTTT
12 TRBJ1-5 NA TRBV6-1 NA CASSEAGQPQHF TGTGCCAGCAGTGAAGCTGGTCAGCCCCAGCATTTT
17 TRBJ2-6 NA TRBV5-4 NA CASSPTGLGSGANVLTF TGTGCCAGCAGCCCCACCGGGTTGGGTTCTGGGGCCAATGTCCTGACTTTC
12 TRBJ2-7 few TRBV7-2 NA CASSLGRYEQYF TGTGCCAGCAGCTTAGGCAGGTACGAGCAGTACTTC
16 TRBJ2-1 NA TRBV7-6 TRBD2 CASSQGLAGGTNEQFF TGTGCCAGCAGCCAGGGACTAGCGGGGGGGACAAATGAGCAGTTCTTC
16 TRBJ2-5 few TRBV6-1 NA CASSEVRGQAKETQYF TGTGCCAGCAGTGAAGTTAGGGGCCAGGCTAAAGAGACCCAGTACTTC
12 TRBJ2-1 NA TRBV7-2 NA CASSSRGNEQFF TGTGCCAGCAGCTCCAGGGGAAATGAGCAGTTCTTC
16 TRBJ1-6 NA TRBV6-1 NA CASSQVLGQHNSPLHF TGTGCCAGCAGTCAGGTCTTAGGACAGCATAATTCACCCCTCCACTTT
14 TRBJ1-3 few TRBV7-2 TRBD1 CASSLGDSVNTIYF TGTGCCAGCAGCTTAGGGGACAGCGTAAACACCATATATTTT
11 TRBJ1-1 NA TRBV7-2 NA CASSARTEAFF TGTGCCAGCAGCGCGCGAACTGAAGCTTTCTTT
14 TRBJ1-6 NA TRBV20-1 NA CSARAKGGRSPLHF TGCAGTGCTAGAGCTAAGGGGGGACGGTCACCCCTCCACTTT
12 TRBJ1-5 few TRBV20-1 NA CSAGGSLQPQHF TGCAGTGCCGGGGGGAGTCTTCAGCCCCAGCATTTT
16 TRBJ2-7 NA TRBV7-2 TRBD2 CASSLGLAGGQSEQYF TGTGCCAGCAGCTTAGGGCTAGCGGGGGGGCAAAGCGAGCAGTACTTC
14 TRBJ1-2 NA TRBV5-4 NA CASSLGGQSYGYTF TGTGCCAGCAGCTTGGGTGGACAGTCGTATGGCTACACCTTC
14 TRBJ2-1 NA TRBV20-1 NA CSAITLDLRNEQFF TGCAGTGCTATTACCCTGGATTTGCGGAATGAGCAGTTCTTC
13 TRBJ2-3 few TRBV5-1 NA CASSLRETDTQYF TGCGCCAGCAGCTTAAGGGAGACAGATACGCAGTATTTT
15 TRBJ1-1 NA TRBV28 NA CASSNTPTGNTEAFF TGTGCCAGCAGTAATACTCCGACAGGGAACACTGAAGCTTTCTTT
13 TRBJ2-7 NA TRBV29-1 TRBD1 CSVEGQGVYEQYF TGCAGCGTTGAAGGACAGGGTGTGTACGAGCAGTACTTC
14 TRBJ2-1 NA TRBV19 TRBD2 CASIGGGSWNEQFF TGTGCCAGTATCGGCGGGGGTTCTTGGAATGAGCAGTTCTTC
15 TRBJ2-1 NA TRBV27 NA CASRYRVDLSNEQFF TGTGCCAGCAGGTACAGGGTAGACCTCTCCAATGAGCAGTTCTTC
14 TRBJ1-2 NA TRBV7-9 TRBD1 CASSLIQGGYGYTF TGTGCCAGCAGCTTAATTCAGGGGGGCTATGGCTACACCTTC
13 TRBJ2-7 NA TRBV6-5 NA CASSYGTTSEQYF TGTGCCAGCAGTTACGGAACGACTAGCGAGCAGTACTTC
16 TRBJ1-6 NA TRBV5-6 NA CASSLGTSGFNSPLHF TGTGCCAGCAGCTTGGGGACATCTGGCTTCAATTCACCCCTCCACTTT